This T cell receptor (beta chain) derives from a study of blood T cell repertoires in COVID-19. Overall study context: Acute and convalescent COVID-19 specimens originated in the United States, Italy and Spain.

This CDR3 contains 13 residues. CDR1 is LNHDA, CDR2 SQIVND, per germline (reference sequence). V shed 5 bases, J shed 6 bases, and the junction held 6 bases outside the gene matches. Using immunoSEQ multiplex PCR, the repertoire was profiled, and TCRdb retains in-frame clones only, with some absent. Of 90,000 to 110,000 clones in the sample, approximately 80% were seen once. Material: peripheral blood. The rearrangement uses TRBV19 and TRBJ2-5, with 7 bases fitting TRBD1. The receptor comes from an elderly woman with active or convalescent COVID-19. The CDR3 nucleotides are TGTGCCAGTAGTGAGGGGGCGACGAAGACCCAGTACTTC. It specifies CASSEGATKTQYF.